The 3 T cell receptor beta chains below come from one sample, sequenced in a study of early T cells in non-severe SARS-CoV-2 infection. TCRdb recomputed calls from the 5' RACE reads with MiXCR, one row per CDR3 protein. The sample includes under 85,000 distinct CDR3 sequences, 9.5% to 12% of them seen just once. The input for sequencing was whole blood, taken at baseline. All receptors derive from an adult who was a healthcare worker with PCR-confirmed SARS-CoV-2 infection or an uninfected control (not recorded which).

The chain joins TRBV7-6 to TRBJ1-2; TRBD1 aligns across 8 bases. The length of the CDR3 is 14 residues. Germline loops: CDR1 SGHVS, CDR2 FNYEAQ. V shed 1 base, J shed 2 bases, and the junction held 0 bases outside the gene matches. CDR3 sequence (DNA): TGTGCCAGCAGCTTAGGGACAGGGAACTATGGCTACACCTTC. This gives the protein CASSLGTGNYGYTF.

This clonotype was detected only a few times. The chain carries TRBV5-4 and TRBJ2-7; possible D gene TRBD1, 6 bases. The CDR3 has 15 amino acids. Germline V gives CDR1 SGHNT, CDR2 YYREEE (reference sequence). V shed 0 bases and J shed 5 bases, with 15 bases lying between them. CDR3 DNA: TGTGCCAGCAGCTTGGAAACAGGGCCGAGAAACGAGCAGTACTTC. Its protein product is CASSLETGPRNEQYF.

This rearrangement joins TRBV2 to TRBJ2-5, with D maybe TRBD2 (6 bases). V lost 6 bases, J lost 2 bases, and 16 bases lay in between. The germline CDR1 and CDR2 sequences are SNHLY and FYNNEI. The CDR3 spans 15 residues. The CDR3 spells CASRGRAGAQETQYF. The CDR3, as DNA: TGTGCCAGCAGGGGGCGAGCGGGTGCACAAGAGACCCAGTACTTC. Using reference TRBV2 and TRBJ2-5 for the parts outside the CDR3, the full variable domain is EPEVTQTPSHQVTQMGQEVILRCVPISNHLYFYWYRQILGQKVEFLVSFYNNEISEKSEIFDDQFSVERPDGSNFTLKIRSTKLEDSAMYFCASRGRAGAQETQYFGPGTRLLVL.